Presented here are 15 T cell receptor beta chains from one specimen sequenced in a study of early stage breast cancer tumors. The protocol was immunoSEQ multiplex PCR, while the TCRdb copy is restricted to in-frame clones and leaves out a portion. This sample has 44,000 or so clones, with 83% found just once. Input material: blood. All receptors come from a person aged 45-60 years with breast cancer.

This clone was recorded once. V usage is TRBV7-3 and J usage is TRBJ2-2; 14 bases align to TRBD2. The CDR3 is 18 amino acids. With 5 bases clipped from V and 8 bases from J, the junction kept 13 bases outside the gene matches. Germline V gives CDR1 SGHTA, CDR2 FQGTGA. CDR3 DNA: TGTGCCAGCAGCCCCCATTCTGGACTAGCGGGAGGCTGGGGGGAGCTGTTTTTT. This codes for CASSPHSGLAGGWGELFF.

This clone was seen more than once but under ten times. The rearrangement uses TRBV6-1 and TRBJ1-5; a weak D match, TRBD1 (6 bases). Trimming removed 0 bases from V and 10 bases from J, with 13 bases in between. The CDR3 spans 14 residues. Germline V gives CDR1 MNHNS, CDR2 SASEGT. The CDR3 loop is CASSEAEGVGPQHF. DNA for the CDR3: TGTGCCAGCAGTGAAGCGGAGGGGGTAGGACCCCAGCATTTT.

This chain joins TRBV27 and TRBJ2-3; maybe TRBD2 (7 bases). This CDR3 is built from 15 residues. From germline, CDR1 is MNHEY and CDR2 SMNVEV (reference sequence). V lost 2 bases to trimming and J lost 3 bases, with 12 bases between them. Here the CDR3 reads CASSLRGGRTDTQYF. The CDR3 coding sequence is TGTGCCAGCAGTTTAAGGGGGGGGCGAACAGATACGCAGTATTTT.

The chain links TRBV7-3 to TRBJ2-1, with 7 bases identical to TRBD2. CDR3 size: 17 residues. Losses at the gene ends were 0 bases for V and 7 bases for J; bases not matched to a gene: 12. Germline V gene data show CDR1 as SGHTA and CDR2 as FQGTGA. The CDR3 nucleotides are TGTGCCAGCAGCTTAACAAGCCGGTGGGAGGGCCGAAATGAGCAGTTCTTC. As protein: CASSLTSRWEGRNEQFF.

This sequence joins TRBV4-3 and TRBJ1-1; 7 bases are a match to TRBD1. The V segment lost 2 bases and the J segment 4 bases; nucleotides outside the gene matches: 4. CDR1 LGHNA and CDR2 YSLEER come from the germline V gene. The CDR3 runs to 14 residues. In DNA, the CDR3 is TGCGCCAGCAGCCAACAAACAGGGGTCACTGAAGCTTTCTTT. Translation gives CASSQQTGVTEAFF.

The J gene is TRBJ1-1, the V gene TRBV6-6, with 7 bases that match TRBD1. The CDR3 extends over 14 amino acids. CDR1 and CDR2 from the germline V gene are MNHNY and SVGAGI (reference sequence). Trimming took 2 bases from V and 7 from J; bases not matched to a gene: 7. The CDR3 region is CASSYGGQAIEAFF. As DNA, the CDR3 is TGTGCCAGCAGTTACGGTGGACAGGCGATTGAAGCTTTCTTT.

The chain combines TRBV10-3 with TRBJ2-1; 12 bases align to TRBD2. The trim removed 6 bases at V and 5 bases at J, leaving 5 bases unmatched. This CDR3 comprises 15 residues. CDR1 and CDR2 (germline): ENHRY, SYGVKD. In DNA, the CDR3 is TGTGCCATCAGCTGGACTAGCGGGGAAGACAATGAGCAGTTCTTC. The encoded protein is CAISWTSGEDNEQFF.

The V and J genes are TRBV29-1 and TRBJ2-3, with D perhaps matching TRBD1 (6 bases). The CDR3 has 13 residues. The V end was cut by 6 bases, the J end by 1 base, with 11 bases between. CDR1 is SQVTM, CDR2 ANQGSEA, per germline. CDR3 bases: TGCAGCGTCACTCGACAGGGCACAGATACGCAGTATTTT. It translates to CSVTRQGTDTQYF.

The rearrangement links TRBV7-9 to TRBJ2-3; 11 bases match TRBD2. Trimming at V came to 5 bases and at J to 3 bases, leaving 1 base not matched to a gene. Germline assignment: CDR1 SEHNR and CDR2 FQNEAQ (reference sequence). This CDR3 comprises 14 residues. In nucleotides, the CDR3 is TGTGCCAGCAGCCCTAGCGGGGGGACAGATACGCAGTATTTT. Translation gives CASSPSGGTDTQYF.

V is TRBV5-4 and J is TRBJ1-2, with unresolved D. Germline CDR1 reads SGHNT; CDR2 reads YYREEE (reference sequence). The germline V and J ends were trimmed by 4 bases and 4 bases, with 20 bases remaining between them. This CDR3 comprises 16 residues. Here the CDR3 reads CASSDQSHDGGYGYTF. The DNA for the CDR3 is TGTGCCAGCAGCGACCAGTCGCACGATGGTGGCTATGGCTACACCTTC.

The chain has TRBV9 and TRBJ1-3, with TRBD1 matching 7 bases. Germline trimming cut 3 bases from V and 0 bases from J; bases unmatched to any gene: 3. This CDR3 is 15 amino acids long. The germline V gene has CDR1 SGDLS and CDR2 YYNGEE. CDR3 in DNA: TGTGCCAGCAGCGAGGGGGCGAGCTCTGGAAACACCATATATTTT. Protein product: CASSEGASSGNTIYF.

The genes are TRBV25-1 and TRBJ2-3, with D tentatively TRBD2 (7 bases). Germline V lookup: CDR1 MGHDK, CDR2 SYGVNS. This CDR3 is 14 amino acids long. Between the trimmed V and J ends, which lost 3 bases and 4 bases, there was a span of 11 bases. The chain's CDR3 is CASSDQGGADTQYF. DNA for the CDR3: TGTGCCAGCAGTGACCAAGGGGGGGCAGATACGCAGTATTTT.

The chain joins TRBV6-5 to TRBJ2-7, with D possibly TRBD1 on 5 matching bases. This CDR3 comprises 11 residues. CDR1 MNHEY and CDR2 SVGAGI come from the germline V gene. V was cut by 2 bases and J by 11 bases, with 10 bases left in between. The DNA for the CDR3 is TGTGCCAGCAGTTACGGCCAACAGGAGTACTTC. The encoded protein is CASSYGQQEYF.

The CDR3 region is CASSLVRLSVSYNEQFF. The CDR3 DNA reads as TGTGCCAGCAGCTTAGTCCGGCTTAGCGTGTCCTACAATGAGCAGTTCTTC. This chain joins TRBV7-2 and TRBJ2-1, with a weak D call TRBD2 (5 bases). Germline CDR1 SGHTA, CDR2 FQGNSA. Trimming stripped 1 base from V and 1 base from J, with 14 bases between. This CDR3 contains 17 residues.

This chain joins TRBV5-6 and TRBJ1-5; D ambiguous. The V gene lost 1 base and the J gene lost 8 bases, with 13 bases spanning the gap. This CDR3 contains 14 residues. Germline values: CDR1 SGHDT, CDR2 YYEEEE. The CDR3 DNA reads as TGTGCCAGCAGCTTGATGAGCGGTCTGGAGCCCCAGCATTTT. Protein product: CASSLMSGLEPQHF.